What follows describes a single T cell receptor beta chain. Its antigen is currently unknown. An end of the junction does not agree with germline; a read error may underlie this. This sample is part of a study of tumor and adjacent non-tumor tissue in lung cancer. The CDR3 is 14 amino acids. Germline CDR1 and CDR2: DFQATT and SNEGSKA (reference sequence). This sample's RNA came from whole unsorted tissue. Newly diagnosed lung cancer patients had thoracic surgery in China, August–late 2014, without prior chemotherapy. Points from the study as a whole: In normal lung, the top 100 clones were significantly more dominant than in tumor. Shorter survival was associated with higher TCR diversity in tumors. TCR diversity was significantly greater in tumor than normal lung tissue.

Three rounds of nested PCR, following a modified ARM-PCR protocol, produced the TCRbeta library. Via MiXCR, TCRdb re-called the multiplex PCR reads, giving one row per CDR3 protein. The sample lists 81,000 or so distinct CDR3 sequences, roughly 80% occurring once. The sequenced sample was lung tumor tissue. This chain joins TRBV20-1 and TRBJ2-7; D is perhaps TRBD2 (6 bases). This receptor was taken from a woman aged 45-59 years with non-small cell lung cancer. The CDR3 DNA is TGCAATGCTAGAGACCGGACCAGCGGGCTAGAGCAGTACTTC. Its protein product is CNARDRTSGLEQYF.